This T cell receptor beta chain was identified in a study of control samples from healthy donors and cancer patients. The protocol was immunoSEQ multiplex PCR, while the TCRdb copy is restricted to in-frame clones and leaves out a portion. The sample carries about 98,000 clones, approximately 78% recorded once. Germline assignment: CDR1 GTSNPN and CDR2 SVGIG (reference sequence). This CDR3 comprises 16 residues. Trimming removed 2 bases from V and 0 bases from J, with 14 bases in between. This chain links TRBV30 with TRBJ1-3, with a tentative D call TRBD1 (5 bases). The receptor was isolated from a man aged 60 to 69 in good health. The sequencing input was blood. The DNA for the CDR3 is TGTGCCTGGAGTCGGGGGGGGACCAGCTCTGGAAACACCATATATTTT. As protein: CAWSRGGTSSGNTIYF.